The 13 T cell receptor beta chains presented below share a single source sample, sequenced in a study of T cell repertoires in cytomegalovirus infection. One entry per CDR3 protein, called by TCRdb with MiXCR from the reads. The table lists 130,000 or so distinct CDR3 sequences, about 6.1% of them singletons, with 15% to 20% in the top ten. Sequencing was performed on PBMCs. The receptors stem from a human donor in good health (CMV status not recorded). Some clones in this sample may be carry-over from other donors' samples.

This clonotype came up many times. The genes are TRBV20-1 and TRBJ2-7; D is unresolved. V shed 3 bases and J shed 6 bases, with 9 bases lying between them. The CDR3 extends over 11 amino acids. Germline V gene data show CDR1 as DFQATT and CDR2 as SNEGSKA (reference sequence). CDR3 nucleotide sequence: TGCAGTGCTAGGACGGTACGCGAGCAGTACTTC. Encoded protein: CSARTVREQYF.

DNA for the CDR3: TGCAGTGCTAGAGCGACAGGGGGCATGGGCGCCATACCCCTCCACTTT. Translating gives CSARATGGMGAIPLHF. The V gene is TRBV20-1, the J gene TRBJ1-6, with TRBD1 matching over 10 bases. CDR3 length: 16 amino acids. With 1 base clipped from V and 12 bases from J, the junction kept 12 bases outside the gene matches. Germline CDR1 DFQATT, CDR2 SNEGSKA (reference sequence).

The chain recombines TRBV20-1 with TRBJ1-6; weak D call: TRBD1 (5 bases). The CDR3 has 15 residues. The germline V gene encodes CDR1 DFQATT and CDR2 SNEGSKA (reference sequence). Trimming stripped 4 bases from V and 5 bases from J, with 15 bases between. For the CDR3, the DNA is TGCAGTGCTACTCAGGGTCTTTCGGATAATTCACCCCTCCACTTT. This gives the protein CSATQGLSDNSPLHF.

This clonotype appeared many times. The CDR3 region has the DNA TGTGCCAGCAGCGGACACAGGGGTAACTATGGCTACACCTTC. The encoded protein is CASSGHRGNYGYTF. V usage is TRBV7-2 and J usage is TRBJ1-2, with 7 nucleotides matching TRBD1. Trimming at V came to 5 bases and at J to 1 base, leaving 4 bases not matched to a gene. The CDR3 runs 14 residues. Germline V gives CDR1 SGHTA, CDR2 FQGNSA. The variable domain in full, completed from reference TRBV7-2 and TRBJ1-2, reads GAGVSQSPSNKVTEKGKDVELRCDPISGHTALYWYRQSLGQGLEFLIYFQGNSAPDKSGLPSDRFSAERTGGSVSTLTIQRTQQEDSAVYLCASSGHRGNYGYTFGSGTRLTVV.

V usage is TRBV29-1 and J usage is TRBJ2-2, with D unclear. The CDR3 consists of 12 residues. V dropped 7 bases and J dropped 4 bases, with 10 bases sitting between them. Germline V CDR1 and CDR2: SQVTM, ANQGSEA. CDR3 bases: TGCAGCGCCGCCCCGGGCACCGGGGAGCTGTTTTTT. It encodes CSAAPGTGELFF.

The V and J genes are TRBV4-2 and TRBJ1-1; D is ambiguous. Germline CDR1 reads LGHNA; CDR2 reads YNFKEQ. The CDR3 loop spans 15 amino acids. The V and J ends lost 0 bases and 4 bases respectively, with 12 bases between them. This chain's CDR3 is CASSQERYLGTEAFF. As DNA, the CDR3 is TGTGCCAGCAGCCAAGAGAGGTATTTGGGCACTGAAGCTTTCTTT.

This clonotype came up many times. The rearrangement links TRBV6-6 to TRBJ1-5, with D unresolved. Germline CDR1 MNHNY, CDR2 SVGAGI (reference sequence). The V end was cut by 11 bases, the J end by 3 bases, with 20 bases between. This CDR3 has 15 residues. CDR3 sequence (DNA): TGTGCCGCAGCTCGCGAGGACGGCTTCAATCAGCCCCAGCATTTT. Protein sequence: CAAAREDGFNQPQHF.

The table lists this clonotype with many counts. The V call is TRBV7-2, the J call TRBJ1-4; D call uncertain. Trimming took off 3 bases at V and 6 bases at J, with 5 bases between the two ends. The CDR3 sequence is 12 residues long. CDR1 is SGHTA and CDR2 is FQGNSA in the germline V gene. The CDR3 loop reads CASSFIDEKLFF. In DNA form, the CDR3 reads TGTGCCAGCAGCTTTATCGATGAAAAACTGTTTTTT.

This clonotype was seen only a few times. The chain joins TRBV20-1 to TRBJ1-5, with TRBD1 as a possible D gene (5 bases). The CDR3 loop spans 14 amino acids. CDR1 and CDR2 from the germline V gene are DFQATT and SNEGSKA (reference sequence). Between the trimmed V and J ends, which lost 4 bases and 4 bases, there was a span of 14 bases. The CDR3 region is CSAKSWGGNQPQHF. In DNA, the CDR3 is TGCAGTGCTAAGTCGTGGGGGGGGAATCAGCCCCAGCATTTT.

In its sample, this clonotype was seen a few times. This chain joins TRBV20-1 and TRBJ2-1, with D perhaps matching TRBD2 (6 bases). CDR3 length: 14 residues. V was trimmed by 7 bases and J by 8 bases, leaving 21 bases between them. Germline assignment: CDR1 DFQATT and CDR2 SNEGSKA (reference sequence). In nucleotides, the CDR3 is TGCAGTGTCAAGGCTAGCGTGGGGGTCGATGAGCAGTTCTTC. This codes for CSVKASVGVDEQFF.

In this sample, this clonotype turned up many times. The chain uses TRBV27 and TRBJ2-1; D not resolved. CDR3 length equals 14 residues. The germline CDR1 and CDR2 sequences are MNHEY and SMNVEV (reference sequence). V lost 3 bases and J lost 5, with 11 bases in between. CDR3 amino acids: CASSFNGIHNEQFF. The CDR3 DNA reads TGTGCCAGCAGTTTTAATGGCATCCACAATGAGCAGTTCTTC.

Here the CDR3 reads CASPSGETSGVNTQYF. CDR3 nucleotide sequence: TGTGCCAGCCCCAGCGGCGAGACTAGCGGGGTTAATACGCAGTATTTT. The V gene is TRBV2, the J gene TRBJ2-3; 11 nucleotides match TRBD2. The ends lost 8 bases at V and 7 bases at J; junction bases unmatched: 14. The V gene's germline CDR1 is SNHLY and CDR2 FYNNEI. There are 16 residues in the CDR3.

This clonotype was counted ten times or more. V is TRBV29-1 and J is TRBJ1-6; TRBD1 matches at 8 bases. CDR1 SQVTM and CDR2 ANQGSEA come from the germline V gene. CDR3 size: 13 residues. V lost 5 bases to trimming and J lost 8 bases; unmatched junction nucleotides: 5. The CDR3 nucleotides read TGCAGCGTTTCCCAGGGGGCGGATTCACCCCTCCACTTT. This codes for CSVSQGADSPLHF.